The clone carrying this T cell receptor beta chain was picked up a small number of times. This sample is drawn from a study of blood T cell repertoires in COVID-19. Assay: immunoSEQ multiplex PCR; the TCRdb copy retains only in-frame clones and omits some. The sample holds 250,000 to 350,000 clones, more than 70% seen once. The CDR3 loop spans 16 amino acids. The ends were cut back, 0 bases at V and 0 bases at J, with 10 bases in the middle. CDR1 and CDR2 (germline): SGHRS, YFSETQ. V is TRBV5-1 and J is TRBJ2-1; D not certain. This receptor was identified in a woman between 45 and 65 years old with acute or convalescent COVID-19. The sample comprised peripheral blood. The CDR3 nucleotides read TGCGCCAGCAGCTTGGGGCCAAACCCCTCCTACAATGAGCAGTTCTTC. Its translation is CASSLGPNPSYNEQFF.